This TCR beta chain came from a study of blood T cell repertoires in COVID-19. Data came from immunoSEQ multiplex PCR; TCRdb stores just in-frame clones and leaves some out. The sample lists tens of thousands of clones, over 75% occurring once. The TCR comes from a man between 65 and 85 years old in a cohort sampled during active COVID-19. Sequencing input: peripheral blood.

CDR3 residues: CASSRQSTSTDTQYF. CDR3 DNA: TGTGCCAGCAGCCGACAGAGTACTAGCACAGATACGCAGTATTTT. The gene calls are TRBV7-9 and TRBJ2-3, with D possibly TRBD1 on 5 matching bases. The V end lost 5 bases, the J end lost 0 bases, and 12 bases lay between the germline ends. Germline CDR1 reads SEHNR; CDR2 reads FQNEAQ (reference sequence). There are 15 residues in the CDR3.